A few counts support the clone carrying this T cell receptor beta chain. The sample belongs to a study of blood T cell repertoires in COVID-19. Overall study: Sources were T cells, B-cell-depleted T cells, or PBMCs; the material itself was cDNA or gDNA.

The CDR3 extends over 14 amino acids. Trimming removed 0 bases from V and 5 bases from J, with 8 bases in between. Germline V gene data show CDR1 as LGHNA and CDR2 as YSLEER. Assay: immunoSEQ multiplex PCR; the TCRdb copy retains only in-frame clones and omits some. The sample consists of around 250,000 clones, about nine tenths of them appearing once. The chain employs TRBV4-3 and TRBJ1-5; D is uncertain. The sequence was collected from a woman aged 30 to 39 with active or convalescent COVID-19. The specimen sequenced was peripheral blood. The CDR3 nucleotides are TGCGCCAGCAGCCAAGATTACGGGTATCAGCCCCAGCATTTT. It translates to CASSQDYGYQPQHF.